This T cell receptor beta chain was identified during a study of blood T cell repertoires in COVID-19. TCRdb's copy holds only in-frame clones and misses some; the assay was immunoSEQ multiplex PCR. The sample shows 200,000 or so clones, approximately 85% of them seen only once. This clone was found once. In germline, CDR1 is ENHRY, CDR2 SYGVKD. V lost 0 bases and J lost 9; bases outside the gene matches: 7. This CDR3 has 15 residues. This clonotype was sampled from a man aged 60 to 75 with acute or convalescent COVID-19. The chain carries TRBV10-3 and TRBJ2-1; TRBD2 agrees at 8 bases. The specimen sequenced was peripheral blood. In DNA, the CDR3 is TGTGCCATCAGTGAGTCTAGGGCGGGAGGTAGTGAGCAGTTCTTC. This gives the protein CAISESRAGGSEQFF.